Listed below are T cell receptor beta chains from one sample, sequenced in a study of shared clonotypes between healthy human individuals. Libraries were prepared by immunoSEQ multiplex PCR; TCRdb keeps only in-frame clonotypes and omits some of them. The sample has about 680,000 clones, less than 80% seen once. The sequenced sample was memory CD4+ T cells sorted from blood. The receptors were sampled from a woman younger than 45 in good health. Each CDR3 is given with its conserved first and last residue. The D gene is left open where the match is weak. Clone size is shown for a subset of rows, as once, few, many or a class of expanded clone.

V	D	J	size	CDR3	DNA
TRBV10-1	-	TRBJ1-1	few	CASSKHTGGNTEAFF	TGCGCCAGCAGTAAACACACCGGAGGAAACACTGAAGCTTTCTTT
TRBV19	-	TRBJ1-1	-	CASSIAEDTTEAFF	TGTGCCAGTAGTATAGCTGAGGACACCACTGAAGCTTTCTTT
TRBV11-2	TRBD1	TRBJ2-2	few	CASSRRQGRSLGELFF	TGTGCCAGCAGCCGTCGACAGGGAAGGTCGTTGGGGGAGCTGTTTTTT
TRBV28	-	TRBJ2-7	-	CASMSGGGFDEQYF	TGTGCCAGCATGTCAGGGGGAGGTTTCGACGAGCAGTACTTC
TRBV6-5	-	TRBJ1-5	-	CASSPDRRNQPQHF	TGTGCCAGCAGTCCCGACAGGCGGAATCAGCCCCAGCATTTT
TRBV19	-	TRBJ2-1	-	CASSRSRNEQFF	TGTGCCAGTAGTAGAAGCCGTAATGAGCAGTTCTTC
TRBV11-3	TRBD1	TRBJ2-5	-	CASSLGQGIQETQYF	TGTGCCAGCAGCTTGGGACAGGGCATCCAAGAGACCCAGTACTTC
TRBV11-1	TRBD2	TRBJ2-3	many	CASSWTSGRDGDTQYF	TGTGCCAGCAGCTGGACTAGCGGGAGGGATGGAGATACGCAGTATTTT
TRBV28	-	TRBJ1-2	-	CASSLGYYGYTF	TGTGCCAGCAGTTTAGGGTACTATGGCTACACCTTC
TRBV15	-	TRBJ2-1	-	CATSRDGQSYNEQFF	TGTGCCACCAGCAGAGACGGACAGTCCTACAATGAGCAGTTCTTC
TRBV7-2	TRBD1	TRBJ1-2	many	CASSLSLTGASGYTF	TGTGCCAGCAGCTTGAGCCTGACAGGGGCCAGTGGCTACACCTTC
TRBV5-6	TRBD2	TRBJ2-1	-	CASSLLSGRAYEQFF	TGTGCCAGCAGCTTGCTTAGCGGGAGGGCCTATGAGCAGTTCTTC
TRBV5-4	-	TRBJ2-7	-	CASSSEGEQYF	TGTGCCAGCAGCTCGGAAGGGGAGCAGTACTTC
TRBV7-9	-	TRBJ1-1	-	CASSLQGNQNTEAFF	TGTGCCAGCAGCTTACAGGGGAATCAGAACACTGAAGCTTTCTTT
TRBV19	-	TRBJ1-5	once	CASSISGGGNQPQHF	TGTGCCAGTAGTATAAGTGGCGGGGGCAATCAGCCCCAGCATTTT
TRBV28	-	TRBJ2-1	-	CASSSRVGSSYNEQFF	TGTGCCAGCAGCTCAAGGGTCGGGAGCTCCTACAATGAGCAGTTCTTC
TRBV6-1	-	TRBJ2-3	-	CASSFISGQSDTQYF	TGTGCCAGCAGTTTCATCTCCGGACAGTCAGATACGCAGTATTTT
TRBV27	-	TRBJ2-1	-	CASSRTYNEQFF	TGTGCCAGCAGTCGGACCTACAATGAGCAGTTCTTC
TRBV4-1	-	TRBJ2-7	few	CASSQDPGTYEQYF	TGCGCCAGCAGCCAAGACCCGGGGACCTACGAGCAGTACTTC
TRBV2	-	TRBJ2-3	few	CASRLQGARGDTQYF	TGTGCCAGCAGGCTACAGGGCGCTCGGGGAGATACGCAGTATTTT
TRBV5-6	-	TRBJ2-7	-	CASSLGEFYEQYF	TGTGCCAGCAGCTTGGGGGAGTTCTACGAGCAGTACTTC
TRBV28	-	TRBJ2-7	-	CASSFSGSYEQYF	TGTGCCAGCAGTTTTTCAGGGAGCTACGAGCAGTACTTC